The clone carrying this T cell receptor (beta chain) was seen a few times. The ends were cut back, 5 bases at V and 3 bases at J, with 11 bases in the middle. Germline values: CDR1 SGHTA, CDR2 FQGNSA. The CDR3 contains 13 residues. The data were produced by immunoSEQ multiplex PCR, yet TCRdb's version contains in-frame clones alone and is incomplete. The sample has 100,000 to 150,000 clones, around nine tenths seen once. This sample stems from a study of blood T cell repertoires in COVID-19. Those enrolled in Seattle joined during active infection and were followed longitudinally afterward. The rearrangement joins TRBV7-2 to TRBJ2-7; D is unresolved. The TCR sequence derives from a woman between 65 and 79 years old with COVID-19, enrolled during active disease. The sample comprised peripheral blood. In nucleotides, the CDR3 is TGTGCCAGCAGCCCCCAAGCTTACTACGAGCAGTACTTC. Translated, it gives CASSPQAYYEQYF.